Below, 32 T cell receptor beta chains from the same sample are listed, as sequenced in a study of cytomegalovirus exposure and HLA in healthy donors. The PCR contained 60 Vbeta and 13 Jbeta primers. The method was immunoSEQ multiplex PCR; TCRdb's version includes in-frame clones alone and lacks a portion of them. The sample holds around 200,000 clones, roughly four fifths seen once. The source material was PBMCs. Receptors were obtained from a woman between 35 and 50 years old in good health and CMV-seronegative.

V usage is TRBV7-2 and J usage is TRBJ2-7; tentatively, D is TRBD2 (6 bases). The V gene's germline CDR1 is SGHTA and CDR2 FQGNSA. Trimming removed 5 bases at V and 4 bases at J, with 18 bases between. This CDR3 spans 15 amino acids. The CDR3 spells CASSLLGGSFYEQYF. The CDR3 DNA sequence: TGTGCCAGCAGCCTCCTGGGAGGCAGTTTTTACGAGCAGTACTTC.

A few counts support this clone. V usage is TRBV6-1 and J usage is TRBJ2-6; 7 positions match TRBD1. The CDR3 consists of 14 residues. Losses at the gene ends were 11 bases for V and 2 bases for J; bases not matched to a gene: 6. CDR1 is MNHNS, CDR2 SASEGT, per germline. CDR3: CAARQGAGANVLTF. CDR3 coding DNA: TGTGCCGCAAGACAGGGTGCTGGGGCCAACGTCCTGACTTTC.

The chain links TRBV5-1 to TRBJ2-1; 16 bases match TRBD2. This CDR3 has 17 residues. V shed 4 bases and J 5 bases; nucleotides not matched to a gene: 6. CDR1 is SGHRS and CDR2 is YFSETQ in the germline V gene. Written as DNA, the CDR3 is TGCGCCAGCAGCCGGGGACTAGCGGGAGGGCCTAACAATGAGCAGTTCTTC. Translating gives CASSRGLAGGPNNEQFF. Supplemented by reference TRBV5-1 and TRBJ2-1, the full variable domain reads KAGVTQTPRYLIKTRGQQVTLSCSPISGHRSVSWYQQTPGQGLQFLFEYFSETQRNKGNFPGRFSGRQFSNSRSEMNVSTLELGDSALYLCASSRGLAGGPNNEQFFGPGTRLTVL.

J is TRBJ2-1 and V is TRBV7-9; 8 bases align to TRBD2. V was clipped by 5 bases and J by 8 bases; unmatched bases: 8. Germline CDR1 is SEHNR and CDR2 is FQNEAQ (reference sequence). CDR3 size: 14 residues. The CDR3 protein is CASSPPGLGHEQFF. The CDR3, as DNA: TGTGCCAGCAGCCCTCCGGGACTAGGCCATGAGCAGTTCTTC.

Only one count was recorded for this clone. The chain combines TRBV28 with TRBJ1-2; 7 nucleotides line up with TRBD1. In germline, CDR1 is MDHEN, CDR2 SYDVKM. J gave up 4 bases and V 11 bases, and 7 bases lay outside the gene matches. The CDR3 is made up of 12 amino acids. CDR3 DNA: TGTGCCTTAGGTCAGGGGGGCTATGGCTACACCTTC. It translates to CALGQGGYGYTF.

The rearrangement uses TRBV5-1 and TRBJ2-1; a weak D match, TRBD1 (5 bases). Trimming cost V 3 bases and J 8 bases, with 12 bases left between them. Germline loops: CDR1 SGHRS, CDR2 YFSETQ. The CDR3 length is 13 residues. The CDR3 loop is CASSSPAGYEQFF. As DNA, the CDR3 is TGCGCCAGCAGCTCCCCCGCAGGGTATGAGCAGTTCTTC.

The chain uses TRBV6-4 and TRBJ2-3; D not certain. Germline CDR1 MRHNA, CDR2 SNTAGT. With 0 bases removed from V and 2 bases from J, the gap between germline ends came to 12 bases. This CDR3 spans 16 amino acids. The CDR3 protein is CASSDSNTPLTDTQYF. The CDR3 DNA sequence: TGTGCCAGCAGTGACTCGAATACTCCCCTCACAGATACGCAGTATTTT.

The sample holds a few counts of this clone. V is TRBV5-1 and J is TRBJ1-1; tentatively, D is TRBD1 (6 bases). From germline, CDR1 is SGHRS and CDR2 YFSETQ. V lost 4 bases and J lost 8, with 12 bases in between. The CDR3 consists of 12 residues. As DNA, the CDR3 is TGCGCCAGCAGCCTCACAGGGAAGGAAGCTTTCTTT. Amino acids: CASSLTGKEAFF.

The rearrangement joins TRBV6-1 to TRBJ1-1; 9 bases match TRBD1. Germline V gives CDR1 MNHNS, CDR2 SASEGT. Trimming cost V 6 bases and J 3 bases; bases outside gene matches: 8. The CDR3 sequence is 15 residues long. The CDR3 sequence: CASRSGTGQDTEAFF. The CDR3 region has the DNA TGTGCCAGCAGGTCCGGGACAGGGCAGGACACTGAAGCTTTCTTT.

The rearrangement links TRBV7-3 to TRBJ2-7, with TRBD2 identical over 11 bases. The junction had 5 bases not matched to a gene; V was cut back by 5 bases and J by 5 bases. Germline loops: CDR1 SGHTA, CDR2 FQGTGA. The CDR3 sequence is 14 residues long. CDR3 sequence: CASSLGLAAHEQYF. In nucleotides, the CDR3 is TGTGCCAGCAGCCTGGGACTAGCGGCCCACGAGCAGTACTTC.

The CDR3 loop is CASSLGPGSTTRFVLTF. In DNA, the CDR3 is TGTGCCAGCAGCTTAGGGCCGGGGAGCACCACACGTTTCGTCCTGACTTTC. V and J are TRBV7-2 and TRBJ2-6; perhaps TRBD2 as D (5 bases). Germline V gives CDR1 SGHTA, CDR2 FQGNSA. Trimming took 1 base from V and 12 from J, leaving 22 bases between them. The CDR3 length is 17 residues.

In the case of this clone: The junction differs from germline at one of its ends, possibly a read error. The chain couples TRBV7-9 to TRBJ1-1; D is uncertain. In germline, CDR1 is SEHNR, CDR2 FQNEAQ (reference sequence). CDR3 length: 12 amino acids. As DNA, the CDR3 is TGTTCCAGCAGCTTCGGTACCACTGAAGCTTTCTTT. Its protein product is CSSSFGTTEAFF.

Notes on this clone: This sample also contains other DNA sequences that code for the same CDR3. The chain joins TRBV30 to TRBJ1-5; no reliable D call. The CDR3 sequence is 14 residues long. Germline V CDR1 and CDR2: GTSNPN, SVGIG (reference sequence). V was shortened by 0 bases and J by 0 bases, with 6 bases between the two germline ends. The DNA for the CDR3 is TGTGCCTGGAGTGTACCGGGTAGCAATCAGCCCCAGCATTTT. Protein sequence: CAWSVPGSNQPQHF.

The chain links TRBV4-2 to TRBJ2-7, with 13 nucleotides matching TRBD2. CDR3 length equals 16 residues. The junction had 4 bases not matched to a gene; V was cut back by 3 bases and J by 2 bases. The germline CDR1 and CDR2 sequences are LGHNA and YNFKEQ. The CDR3 DNA sequence: TGTGCCAGCAGCCATGGACTAGCGGGGGAAACCTACGAGCAGTACTTC. This translates into CASSHGLAGETYEQYF.

The CDR3 here is CASSDQGSGQETQYF. CDR3 bases: TGTGCCAGCAGTGATCAGGGGAGTGGGCAAGAGACCCAGTACTTC. The V call is TRBV28, the J call TRBJ2-5, with D perhaps TRBD1 (6 bases). Germline CDR1 MDHEN, CDR2 SYDVKM. Trimming shortened V by 5 bases and J by 2 bases, and 15 bases separated the two germline ends. The CDR3 sequence is 15 residues long.

The V gene is TRBV6-4, the J gene TRBJ2-3; 9 bases agree with TRBD2. The CDR3 has 14 residues. J was trimmed by 6 bases and V by 3 bases; bases with no gene match: 4. Per the germline V gene, CDR1 is MRHNA and CDR2 is SNTAGT. The CDR3 is CASSEIAGVDTQYF. The CDR3 DNA reads as TGTGCCAGCAGTGAAATAGCGGGAGTCGATACGCAGTATTTT.

The J gene is TRBJ2-1, the V gene TRBV30; 12 nucleotides line up with TRBD2. This CDR3 spans 19 amino acids. V gave up 5 bases and J gave up 1 base; unmatched junction bases: 15. Per germline, CDR1 GTSNPN and CDR2 SVGIG (reference sequence). The CDR3 loop reads CAWPNSSSGRVGSYNEQFF. CDR3 nucleotides: TGTGCCTGGCCCAACTCCTCTAGCGGGAGGGTTGGATCCTACAATGAGCAGTTCTTC.

The chain links TRBV9 to TRBJ2-2; maybe TRBD2 (5 bases). CDR1 and CDR2 (germline): SGDLS, YYNGEE. The CDR3 runs to 14 residues. V lost 6 bases to trimming and J lost 3 bases, with 12 bases between them. CDR3 sequence reads: CASTLNGDTGELFF. CDR3 coding DNA: TGTGCCAGCACCCTAAACGGGGACACCGGGGAGCTGTTTTTT.

The CDR3 bases are TGTGCCAGCAGCTCATTACAGGGGGCGGATGGCTACACCTTC. Translation gives CASSSLQGADGYTF. This chain joins TRBV5-8 and TRBJ1-2; 9 positions match TRBD1. Germline V gene sequence: CDR1 SGHTS, CDR2 YDEGEE. The V segment lost 3 bases and the J segment 6 bases; nucleotides outside the gene matches: 6. The CDR3 is 14 amino acids.

The genes are TRBV4-1 and TRBJ1-1; D ambiguous. This CDR3 has 15 amino acids. V gave up 2 bases and J gave up 1 base, with 11 bases separating them. Germline V gene sequence: CDR1 MGHRA, CDR2 YSYEKL. For the CDR3, the DNA is TGCGCCAGCAGCCAATTAGCACTGGCGAACACTGAAGCTTTCTTT. This codes for CASSQLALANTEAFF.

The genes are TRBV7-9 and TRBJ1-5; the D is unclear. The CDR3 covers 13 residues. V dropped 6 bases and J dropped 4 bases, with 10 bases sitting between them. From germline, CDR1 is SEHNR and CDR2 FQNEAQ (reference sequence). The CDR3 reads CASSEEVNQPQHF. As DNA, the CDR3 is TGTGCCAGCAGTGAAGAGGTGAATCAGCCCCAGCATTTT.

V gene TRBV27 combines with J gene TRBJ2-7; 8 bases agree with TRBD1. Trimming cost V 5 bases and J 4 bases; bases outside gene matches: 13. This CDR3 region has 16 residues. Germline V lookup: CDR1 MNHEY, CDR2 SMNVEV (reference sequence). The DNA of the CDR3 is TGTGCCAGCAGTCCCCTTGACAGGGGATCACCTTACGAGCAGTACTTC. Translation: CASSPLDRGSPYEQYF.

The genes are TRBV13 and TRBJ2-5; TRBD1 aligns across 9 bases. The J call may be incorrect, as the DNA end agrees better with TRBJ2-7. There are 13 residues in the CDR3. The germline V gene has CDR1 PRHDT and CDR2 FYEKMQ (reference sequence). As DNA, the CDR3 is TGTGCCAGCAAGGGGACAGGGCACCACGAGCAGTACTTC. Its protein is CASKGTGHHEQYF.

This clone was observed a single time. The chain joins TRBV27 to TRBJ1-3, with 7 bases that match TRBD1. This CDR3 spans 15 amino acids. J gave up 4 bases and V 0 bases, and 3 bases lay outside the gene matches. From germline, CDR1 is MNHEY and CDR2 SMNVEV (reference sequence). For the CDR3, the DNA is TGTGCCAGCAGTTTATCTAACAGGGGAGGAAACACCATATATTTT. As protein: CASSLSNRGGNTIYF.

The V and J genes are TRBV27 and TRBJ2-3, with 11 bases identical to TRBD2. The CDR3 is 17 residues long. J gave up 6 bases and V 5 bases, and 13 bases lay outside the gene matches. CDR1 and CDR2 (germline): MNHEY, SMNVEV (reference sequence). The CDR3 sequence is CASSVLLLAGVPDTQYF. The CDR3 bases are TGTGCCAGCAGTGTCCTACTACTAGCGGGAGTACCGGATACGCAGTATTTT.

The chain links TRBV11-2 to TRBJ2-1; 11 bases are a match to TRBD1. V lost 5 bases and J lost 8; bases outside the gene matches: 8. The CDR3 consists of 15 residues. Germline V CDR1 and CDR2: SGHAT, FQNNGV. The CDR3 coding sequence is TGTGCCAGCAGCCCGGGGACAGGGGGGTTGGATGAGCAGTTCTTC. This codes for CASSPGTGGLDEQFF.

V gene TRBV11-2 combines with J gene TRBJ2-1; TRBD2 aligns across 11 bases. The junction had 4 bases not matched to a gene; V was cut back by 8 bases and J by 7 bases. CDR1 and CDR2 (germline): SGHAT, FQNNGV. The CDR3 contains 13 residues. CDR3 protein: CASRLAGLNEQFF. CDR3 bases: TGTGCCAGCCGACTAGCGGGGTTAAATGAGCAGTTCTTC.

The gene calls are TRBV30 and TRBJ1-4; tentatively, D is TRBD1 (5 bases). V lost 0 bases and J 13 bases, leaving 21 bases between the germline ends. CDR3 length: 15 residues. Germline V lookup: CDR1 GTSNPN, CDR2 SVGIG (reference sequence). The CDR3 sequence: CAWSVQSGPGSSLFF. In DNA form, the CDR3 reads TGTGCCTGGAGTGTACAATCAGGGCCCGGGTCATCACTGTTTTTT.

The genes are TRBV10-3 and TRBJ1-1, with D maybe TRBD1 (5 bases). Germline V gives CDR1 ENHRY, CDR2 SYGVKD. The CDR3 length is 13 residues. Trimming took 11 bases from V and 2 from J, leaving 15 bases between them. CDR3 nucleotides: TGTGCCCGGGGAGCGGGGGGAAACACTGAAGCTTTCTTT. It codes for CARGAGGNTEAFF.

The chain joins TRBV18 to TRBJ2-1; a weak D match, TRBD2 (6 bases). From germline, CDR1 is KGHSH and CDR2 LQKENI. This CDR3 contains 12 residues. V was shortened by 10 bases and J by 1 base, with 8 bases between the two germline ends. CDR3 nucleotides: TGTGCCACCGGGAGATCCTACAATGAGCAGTTCTTC. As protein: CATGRSYNEQFF.

V and J are TRBV7-7 and TRBJ2-7; D is uncertain. The germline V gene encodes CDR1 SSHAT and CDR2 FNYEAQ (reference sequence). Trimming removed 5 bases from V and 1 base from J, with 12 bases in between. The CDR3 has 14 residues. CDR3 residues: CASSPSPRSYEQYF. The CDR3 nucleotides read TGTGCCAGCAGCCCAAGCCCCCGGTCCTACGAGCAGTACTTC.

Only one count was recorded for this clone. V and J are TRBV7-2 and TRBJ2-1; D is unresolved. V lost 0 bases and J 7 bases, leaving 7 bases between the germline ends. The CDR3 is 13 residues long. The germline V gene encodes CDR1 SGHTA and CDR2 FQGNSA. The CDR3 region has the DNA TGTGCCAGCAGCTTAGCCCGCCGGAATGAGCAGTTCTTC. Encoded protein: CASSLARRNEQFF.